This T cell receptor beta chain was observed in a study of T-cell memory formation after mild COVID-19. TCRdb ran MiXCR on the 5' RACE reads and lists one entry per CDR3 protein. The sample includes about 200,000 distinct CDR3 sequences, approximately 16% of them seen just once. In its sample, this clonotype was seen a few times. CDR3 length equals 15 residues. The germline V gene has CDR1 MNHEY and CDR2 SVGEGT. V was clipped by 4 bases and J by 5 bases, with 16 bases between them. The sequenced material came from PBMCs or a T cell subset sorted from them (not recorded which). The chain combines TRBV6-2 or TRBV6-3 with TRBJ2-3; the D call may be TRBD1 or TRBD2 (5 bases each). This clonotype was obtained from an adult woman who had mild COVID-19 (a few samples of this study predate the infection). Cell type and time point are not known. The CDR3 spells CASSSLPWGKDTQYF. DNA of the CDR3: TGTGCCAGCAGTTCCCTCCCATGGGGGAAAGATACGCAGTATTTT.